This TCR beta chain was identified in a study of blood T cell repertoires in COVID-19. Study information: Sample material is recorded as cDNA or gDNA derived from T cells, B-cell-depleted T cells, or PBMCs.

The CDR3 has 14 amino acids. V lost 2 bases to trimming and J lost 4 bases, with 8 bases between them. Germline-derived CDR1 and CDR2 are KGHDR and SFDVKD. Original handling: Estimation of nucleated cell counts relied on the amplification of reference gene primers. Repertoires were generated with immunoSEQ multiplex PCR, while TCRdb's copy carries only in-frame clones and drops some. D and trimming were read from the DNA, whereas the V and J calls and clone size are those reported in that table. The sample has around 200,000 clones; around 82% are singletons. Sequenced material: peripheral blood. The chain is built from TRBV24-1 and TRBJ1-5; a weak D match, TRBD1 (6 bases). The source is an older woman with acute or convalescent COVID-19. CDR3 protein: CATSDYTGNQPQHF. The CDR3 nucleotides read TGTGCCACCAGTGATTATACAGGGAATCAGCCCCAGCATTTT.